This TCR beta chain was observed in a study of a mutant IDH1 vaccine in newly diagnosed glioma listed by TCRdb under 2021. At the level of the whole study: Patients received eight vaccinations in weeks 1, 3, 5, 7, 11, 15, 19 and 23, corresponding to visits V03 through V10. Prior to enrollment, patients had been given standard therapy consisting of radiotherapy alone, temozolomide alone, or radiochemotherapy with temozolomide, with the combination given to most patients. In the chemotherapy-containing groups, vaccination started alongside temozolomide cycles, whereas in patients who had radiotherapy alone it started 4-6 weeks after radiotherapy. Longitudinal TCRB deep sequencing was done for about two dozen treated patients, wherever samples were available for exploratory analyses. Peripheral blood samples were drawn at six visits, namely V03 (baseline), V05, V07, V10, V12 and V13. Of the 32 patients who were treated, approximately 62% were male and about 40% were female, and the mean age was around 40 years.

The library relied on the immunoSEQ multiplex PCR assay. Rearranged TCR beta chain sequences were amplified with the hsTCRB Kit following the manufacturer's protocol. An Illumina MiSeq was used to sequence the TCRB libraries. In the paper's pipeline: The proprietary platform of the kit vendor was used for demultiplexing, trimming and gene mapping. TCRdb took over this immuneACCESS table, retaining in-frame rearrangements with V and J assigned. Such tables are incomplete; in checked studies, under half of the missing clones stem from an unresolved V gene, and the remainder is unexplained. Clone size and V and J calls were adopted from that table, with D and trimming inferred from the DNA. This sample holds nearly 30,000 clones; around 90% were observed only once. About 3.6% of the sample is in the top ten clones. Details on this clone: Its target antigen remains unknown. The input lacks base qualities; no much larger clone sits a single base away.

The CDR3 numbers 11 residues from cysteine through phenylalanine. Only the CDR3 region is kept as DNA, spanning 33 bases read in frame from base 1. CDR1 is given as SQVTM and CDR2 as ANQGSEA, both from the germline V gene. V loses 5 bases of germline sequence and J loses 7 bases, and the interval between the two ends is 8 bases. The time point label corresponds to: week 5, during vaccination. A 20-mer mutant IDH1 peptide at 300 micrograms in Montanide made up each vaccine dose, which was injected subcutaneously together with topical imiquimod. Donors had newly diagnosed WHO grade 3 or 4 IDH1-mutant astrocytomas with loss of nuclear ATRX. The samples were drawn from NOA16, a multicentre, single-arm, open-label phase I trial in Germany that tested a mutant IDH1 peptide vaccine in humans for the first time. Genomic DNA for TCRB sequencing was extracted from EDTA blood using the DNeasy Blood and Tissue Kit.

Here is what the overall study found, with its caveats: Changes in the top peripheral T cell clonotypes picked up by TCRB sequencing did not appear to be linked to pseudoprogression. The authors stated that sample limitations prevented analyses of patient blood samples from being reproduced. PBMC samples for TCRB deep sequencing were selected based on availability. Vaccine-induced immune responses across multiple MHC alleles were detected in approximately 93% of patients.

Rearrangement joined TRBV29-1 to TRBJ2-2; the D gene cannot be resolved reliably. The source is a woman between 35 and 50 years old with glioma. Some clones in this sample may be carry-over from other donors' samples. This sample comprised peripheral blood mononuclear cells (PBMCs), obtained from a glioma patient whose treatment included an IDH1 peptide vaccine. DNA sequence: TGCAGCGTTTATGAGAGCGGGGAGCTGTTTTTT. This is translated as CSVYESGELFF.